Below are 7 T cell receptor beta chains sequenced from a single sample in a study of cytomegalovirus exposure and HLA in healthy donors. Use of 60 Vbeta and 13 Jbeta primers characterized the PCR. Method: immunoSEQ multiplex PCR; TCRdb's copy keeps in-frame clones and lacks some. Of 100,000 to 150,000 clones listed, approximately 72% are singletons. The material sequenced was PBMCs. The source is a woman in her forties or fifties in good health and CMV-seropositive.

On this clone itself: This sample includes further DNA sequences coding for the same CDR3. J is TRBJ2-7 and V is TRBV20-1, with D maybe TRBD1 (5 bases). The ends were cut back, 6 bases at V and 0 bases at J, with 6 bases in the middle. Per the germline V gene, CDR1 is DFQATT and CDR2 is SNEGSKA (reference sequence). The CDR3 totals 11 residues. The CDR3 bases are TGCAGTGCCAGGGACTCCTACGAGCAGTACTTC. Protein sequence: CSARDSYEQYF.

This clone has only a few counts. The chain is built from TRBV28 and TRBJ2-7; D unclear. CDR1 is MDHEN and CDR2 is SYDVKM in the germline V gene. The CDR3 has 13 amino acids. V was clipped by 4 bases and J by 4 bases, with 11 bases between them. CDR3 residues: CASSSTTPYEQYF. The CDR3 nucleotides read TGTGCCAGCAGTTCCACGACTCCGTACGAGCAGTACTTC. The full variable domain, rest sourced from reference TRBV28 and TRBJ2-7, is DVKVTQSSRYLVKRTGEKVFLECVQDMDHENMFWYRQDPGLGLRLIYFSYDVKMKEKGDIPEGYSVSREKKERFSLILESASTNQTSMYLCASSSTTPYEQYFGPGTRLTVT.

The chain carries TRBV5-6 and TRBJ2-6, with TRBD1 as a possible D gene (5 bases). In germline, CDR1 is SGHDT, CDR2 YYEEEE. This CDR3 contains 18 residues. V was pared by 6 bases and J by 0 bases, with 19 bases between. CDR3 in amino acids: CASTPSPRVRSGANVLTF. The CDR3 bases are TGTGCCAGCACCCCGTCTCCCAGGGTTCGCTCTGGGGCCAACGTCCTGACTTTC.

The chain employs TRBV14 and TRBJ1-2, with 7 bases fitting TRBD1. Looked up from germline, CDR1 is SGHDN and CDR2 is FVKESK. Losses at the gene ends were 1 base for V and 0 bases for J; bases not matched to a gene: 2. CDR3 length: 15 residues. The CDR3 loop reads CASSQAGQTNYGYTF. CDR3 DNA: TGTGCCAGCAGCCAAGCGGGACAGACTAACTATGGCTACACCTTC.

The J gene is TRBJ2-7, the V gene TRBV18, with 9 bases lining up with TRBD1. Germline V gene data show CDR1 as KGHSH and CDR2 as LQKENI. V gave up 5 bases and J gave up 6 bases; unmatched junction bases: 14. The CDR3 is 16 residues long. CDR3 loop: CASSVKPGQGYSEQYF. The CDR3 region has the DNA TGTGCCAGCTCAGTAAAACCGGGACAGGGATACAGCGAGCAGTACTTC.

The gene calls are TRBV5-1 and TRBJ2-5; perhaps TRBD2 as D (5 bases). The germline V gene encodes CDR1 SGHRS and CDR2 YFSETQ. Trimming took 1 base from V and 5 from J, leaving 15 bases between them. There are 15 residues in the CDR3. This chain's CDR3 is CASSLRAPSGETQYF. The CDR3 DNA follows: TGCGCCAGCAGCTTGCGCGCGCCTTCGGGGGAGACCCAGTACTTC. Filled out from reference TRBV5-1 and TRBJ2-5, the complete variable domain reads KAGVTQTPRYLIKTRGQQVTLSCSPISGHRSVSWYQQTPGQGLQFLFEYFSETQRNKGNFPGRFSGRQFSNSRSEMNVSTLELGDSALYLCASSLRAPSGETQYFGPGTRLLVL.

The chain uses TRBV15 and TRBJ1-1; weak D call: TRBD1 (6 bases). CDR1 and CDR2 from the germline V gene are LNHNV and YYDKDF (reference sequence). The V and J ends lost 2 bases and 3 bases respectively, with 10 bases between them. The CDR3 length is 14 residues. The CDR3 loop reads CATSRRPGDTEAFF. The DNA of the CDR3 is TGTGCCACCAGCAGAAGGCCAGGGGACACTGAAGCTTTCTTT.